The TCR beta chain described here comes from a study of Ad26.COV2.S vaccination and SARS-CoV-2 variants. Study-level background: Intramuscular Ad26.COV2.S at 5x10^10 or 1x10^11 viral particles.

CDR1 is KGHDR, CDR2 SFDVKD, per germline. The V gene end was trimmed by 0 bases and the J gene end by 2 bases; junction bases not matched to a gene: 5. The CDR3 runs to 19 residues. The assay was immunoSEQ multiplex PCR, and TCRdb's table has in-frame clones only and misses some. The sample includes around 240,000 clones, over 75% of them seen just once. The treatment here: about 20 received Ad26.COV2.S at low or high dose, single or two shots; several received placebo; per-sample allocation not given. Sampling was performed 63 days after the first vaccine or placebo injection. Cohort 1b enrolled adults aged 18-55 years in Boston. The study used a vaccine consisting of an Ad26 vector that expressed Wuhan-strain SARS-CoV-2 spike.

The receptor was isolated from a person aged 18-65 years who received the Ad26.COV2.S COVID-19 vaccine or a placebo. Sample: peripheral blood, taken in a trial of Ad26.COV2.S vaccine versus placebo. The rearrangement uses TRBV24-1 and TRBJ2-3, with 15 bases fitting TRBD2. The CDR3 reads CATSDLQGTSGGYTDTQYF. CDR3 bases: TGTGCCACCAGTGATTTGCAAGGGACTAGCGGGGGGTACACAGATACGCAGTATTTT.